This T cell receptor beta chain was identified during a study of technical replicates of blood from several donors. Generated by immunoSEQ multiplex PCR, the TCRdb table keeps only in-frame clones and is missing some. The data contain tens of thousands of clones, around 91% of them singletons. The V gene lost 3 bases and the J gene lost 5 bases, with 17 bases spanning the gap. CDR1 is LNHDA and CDR2 is SQIVND in the germline V gene (reference sequence). The CDR3 has 16 amino acids. The clonotype was recovered from a human donor in good health. This chain connects TRBV19 to TRBJ2-1, with D possibly matching TRBD2 (6 bases). The sequenced material came from T cells isolated from PBMCs. In DNA form, the CDR3 reads TGTGCCAGTAGTATGTCCTCGCGGGGCCCGCACAATGAGCAGTTCTTC. Its translation is CASSMSSRGPHNEQFF.